The 20 T cell receptor beta chains below come from one sample, sequenced in a study of T cell responses to AZD1222 COVID-19 vaccine. Generated by immunoSEQ multiplex PCR, the TCRdb table keeps only in-frame clones and is missing some. The sample records roughly 190,000 clones, approximately 91% being singletons. The material sequenced was peripheral blood, taken on day 0 of AZD1222 vaccination. These receptor sequences come from an adult in good health.

The genes are TRBV5-5 and TRBJ2-1; 7 bases are a match to TRBD2. Unmatched junction bases numbered 7, after V lost 4 bases and J lost 6 bases. This CDR3 spans 14 amino acids. Per the germline V gene, CDR1 is SGHKS and CDR2 is YYEKEE (reference sequence). CDR3 nucleotides: TGTGCCAGCAGCATCGGACTAGTCGGCAATGAGCAGTTCTTC. Its protein product is CASSIGLVGNEQFF.

The rearrangement uses TRBV18 and TRBJ2-3; weak D call: TRBD1 (5 bases). CDR3 length equals 16 residues. V shed 3 bases and J shed 3 bases, with 16 bases lying between them. The germline V gene has CDR1 KGHSH and CDR2 LQKENI. The CDR3 bases are TGTGCCAGCTCACCTTTAACAGGTGACCTTACAGATACGCAGTATTTT. It encodes CASSPLTGDLTDTQYF.

The chain combines TRBV27 with TRBJ1-2; no clear D gene. CDR3 length equals 15 residues. From germline, CDR1 is MNHEY and CDR2 SMNVEV (reference sequence). V gave up 5 bases and J gave up 5 bases, with 18 bases separating them. CDR3 nucleotide sequence: TGTGCCAGCAGTCTAAAGGCTGGGGTGGGGTATGGCTACACCTTC. Protein: CASSLKAGVGYGYTF.

On this clone: Other DNA variants within this sample encode the same CDR3. The rearrangement links TRBV7-3 to TRBJ2-2, with D uncertain. There are 12 residues in the CDR3. Per germline, CDR1 SGHTA and CDR2 FQGTGA. Trimming pared 4 bases from V and 3 bases from J, leaving 3 bases between. The CDR3 nucleotides read TGTGCCAGCAGCTCATACACCGGGGAGCTGTTTTTT. This encodes CASSSYTGELFF.

The J gene is TRBJ1-1, the V gene TRBV14; D is possibly TRBD1 (5 bases). CDR1 is SGHDN and CDR2 is FVKESK in the germline V gene. The V and J ends lost 4 bases and 4 bases respectively, with 16 bases between them. The CDR3 has 15 residues. DNA for the CDR3: TGTGCCAGCAGCCGCTGGGGGACCGTAGGCACTGAAGCTTTCTTT. This sequence encodes CASSRWGTVGTEAFF. The entire variable domain, with the rest obtained from reference TRBV14 and TRBJ1-1, is as follows: EAGVTQFPSHSVIEKGQTVTLRCDPISGHDNLYWYRRVMGKEIKFLLHFVKESKQDESGMPNNRFLAERTGGTYSTLKVQPAELEDSGVYFCASSRWGTVGTEAFFGQGTRLTVV.

The chain uses TRBV7-9 and TRBJ1-6; 10 bases agree with TRBD1. Germline lookup yields CDR1 SEHNR and CDR2 FQNEAQ (reference sequence). The V gene end was trimmed by 4 bases and the J gene end by 13 bases; junction bases not matched to a gene: 4. This CDR3 comprises 13 residues. CDR3 nucleotide sequence: TGTGCCAGCAGCTACGGGACAGGGGTTCCCCTCCACTTT. This encodes CASSYGTGVPLHF.

The chain has TRBV29-1 and TRBJ1-2; maybe TRBD1 (6 bases). This CDR3 contains 12 residues. Trimming cost V 2 bases and J 5 bases, with 9 bases left between them. Looked up from germline, CDR1 is SQVTM and CDR2 is ANQGSEA. CDR3 sequence (DNA): TGCAGCGTTGAAAAGGGGGGGTATGGCTACACCTTC. As protein: CSVEKGGYGYTF.

V is TRBV28 and J is TRBJ2-1; 12 bases agree with TRBD1. From germline, CDR1 is MDHEN and CDR2 SYDVKM. Trimming removed 2 bases from V and 9 bases from J; junction bases left unmatched: 11. This CDR3 has 17 amino acids. CDR3 residues: CASSLVTGTGGPVEQFF. Written as DNA, the CDR3 is TGTGCCAGCAGTTTAGTAACTGGGACAGGGGGCCCGGTTGAGCAGTTCTTC. The variable domain in full, with the rest retrieved from reference TRBV28 and TRBJ2-1, is DVKVTQSSRYLVKRTGEKVFLECVQDMDHENMFWYRQDPGLGLRLIYFSYDVKMKEKGDIPEGYSVSREKKERFSLILESASTNQTSMYLCASSLVTGTGGPVEQFFGPGTRLTVL.

On this clone: A junction end diverges from the germline sequence, so it may reflect a read error. The V gene is TRBV15, the J gene TRBJ2-2, with D hard to call. Germline CDR1 reads LNHNV; CDR2 reads YYDKDF (reference sequence). The CDR3 is 14 residues long. In DNA form, the CDR3 reads TGTGCCACCAGAAGAGACATATACACCGGGGAGCTGTTTTTT. Translating gives CATRRDIYTGELFF.

The chain has TRBV28 and TRBJ2-7; no clear D gene. CDR3 size: 15 residues. The ends were cut back, 4 bases at V and 2 bases at J, with 15 bases in the middle. Per the germline V gene, CDR1 is MDHEN and CDR2 is SYDVKM. The CDR3 loop reads CASSSPRPRTYEQYF. In DNA, the CDR3 is TGTGCCAGCAGTTCCCCCAGACCGAGAACCTACGAGCAGTACTTC.

The chain uses TRBV25-1 and TRBJ1-2; a possible D gene is TRBD1 (6 bases). CDR3 length equals 17 residues. Deletions cut 6 bases from V and 4 bases from J, with 24 bases between. The germline V gene has CDR1 MGHDK and CDR2 SYGVNS. The CDR3 coding sequence is TGTGCCAGCAGCCCCGACGGGGGTCAGGGGCGACCCTATGGCTACACCTTC. Its translation is CASSPDGGQGRPYGYTF.

CDR3 bases: TGTGCCAGCAGTTACAACTCTGCCCCTACCTACGAGCAGTACTTC. Translation: CASSYNSAPTYEQYF. The chain carries TRBV2 and TRBJ2-7; no definite D call. Germline CDR1 SNHLY, CDR2 FYNNEI. Trimming stripped 5 bases from V and 2 bases from J, with 16 bases between. This CDR3 comprises 15 residues.

The chain is built from TRBV10-3 and TRBJ2-7, with 7 bases lining up with TRBD2. There are 13 residues in the CDR3. The trim removed 7 bases at V and 6 bases at J, leaving 9 bases unmatched. Germline V gene sequence: CDR1 ENHRY, CDR2 SYGVKD. CDR3 bases: TGTGCCATCAAGCTAGCGGAGCCCTCCGAGCAGTACTTC. It translates to CAIKLAEPSEQYF.

This chain links TRBV10-1 with TRBJ1-2; D possibly corresponds to TRBD1 (5 bases). The germline gives CDR1 WNHNN, CDR2 SYGVQD (reference sequence). The V and J ends lost 3 bases and 8 bases respectively, with 13 bases between them. The CDR3 has 13 amino acids. The chain's CDR3 is CASSDDGGLGYTF. DNA of the CDR3: TGCGCCAGCAGTGATGACGGGGGGTTGGGCTACACCTTC.

This clone was seen only a few times. The gene calls are TRBV7-9 and TRBJ1-3, with TRBD1 as a possible D gene (6 bases). The CDR3 sequence is 15 residues long. Germline V gene lookup returns CDR1 SEHNR and CDR2 FQNEAQ (reference sequence). V was pared by 6 bases and J by 0 bases, with 12 bases between. Here the CDR3 reads CASRESGHSGNTIYF. CDR3 bases: TGTGCCAGCAGAGAATCGGGACACTCTGGAAACACCATATATTTT.

This clone was found a few times. The V call is TRBV7-9, the J call TRBJ1-5; D call uncertain. The germline V and J ends were trimmed by 1 base and 5 bases, with 6 bases remaining between them. Germline CDR1 SEHNR, CDR2 FQNEAQ (reference sequence). The CDR3 is 13 amino acids. In nucleotides, the CDR3 is TGTGCCAGCAGCTTAGAAACGTATCAGCCCCAGCATTTT. Its translation is CASSLETYQPQHF.

The rearrangement uses TRBV4-3 and TRBJ2-7; D unclear. V dropped 0 bases and J dropped 6 bases, with 9 bases sitting between them. Germline V gene lookup returns CDR1 LGHNA and CDR2 YSLEER. CDR3 size: 13 residues. The CDR3 region is CASSQDTWGEQYF. Written as DNA, the CDR3 is TGCGCCAGCAGCCAAGATACTTGGGGCGAGCAGTACTTC.

This chain joins TRBV11-2 and TRBJ1-3; D is uncertain. Between the trimmed V and J ends, which lost 1 base and 1 base, there was a span of 8 bases. This CDR3 is 15 amino acids long. Germline V gene data show CDR1 as SGHAT and CDR2 as FQNNGV. The CDR3 coding sequence is TGTGCCAGCAGCTTAGCAAGAGGATCTGGAAACACCATATATTTT. This encodes CASSLARGSGNTIYF.

This chain links TRBV3-1 (or the pseudogene TRBV3-2) with TRBJ2-5; D unresolved. Germline CDR1 is LGHDT and CDR2 is YNNKEL (reference sequence). Trimming removed 0 bases at V and 8 bases at J, with 7 bases between. CDR3 length equals 12 residues. The CDR3 nucleotides read TGTGCCAGCAGCCAAGAATGGGTTACCCAGTACTTC. Its translation: CASSQEWVTQYF.

The chain is built from TRBV28 and TRBJ1-2, with D possibly TRBD1 on 5 matching bases. Germline V gene lookup returns CDR1 MDHEN and CDR2 SYDVKM. The CDR3 runs to 14 residues. V was pared by 3 bases and J by 7 bases, with 15 bases between. The CDR3 reads CASSLAAGLFGYTF. The CDR3 DNA reads TGTGCCAGCAGTTTGGCTGCGGGACTTTTTGGCTACACCTTC.